Each of the 5 T cell receptor beta chains below was sequenced from the same sample in a study of response to subunit inactivated influenza vaccine. One entry per CDR3 protein, called by TCRdb with MiXCR from the RT-PCR reads. Here the sample spans 500,000 to 650,000 distinct CDR3 sequences, approximately 7.7% being singletons. The input for sequencing was PBMCs from blood, taken around 2 years after vaccination. These receptors were collected from a man aged 50-75 years who received an inactivated influenza vaccine.

In this sample, this clonotype turned up many times. This rearrangement joins TRBV20-1 to TRBJ2-1; no firm D call. The CDR3 sequence is 12 residues long. The germline V gene has CDR1 DFQATT and CDR2 SNEGSKA (reference sequence). V lost 3 bases and J 8 bases, leaving 11 bases between the germline ends. As DNA, the CDR3 is TGCAGTGCTAGTTTACAGCACCATGAGCAGTTCTTC. Protein sequence: CSASLQHHEQFF.

The chain carries TRBV6-5 and TRBJ2-2; TRBD2 might be the D (6 bases). CDR1 is MNHEY, CDR2 SVGAGI, per germline. This CDR3 comprises 16 residues. V dropped 2 bases and J dropped 7 bases, with 17 bases sitting between them. CDR3 DNA: TGTGCCAGCAGTTACCCGACAGTGGAGGGGAGCGGGGAGCTGTTTTTT. The encoded protein is CASSYPTVEGSGELFF.

In this sample, this clonotype turned up a few times. The chain links TRBV5-1 to TRBJ2-6; no reliable D call. Trimming left V 3 bases short and J 13 bases short, with 8 bases between. The CDR3 consists of 11 residues. Germline loops: CDR1 SGHRS, CDR2 YFSETQ. The CDR3 sequence is CASSSREVLTF. CDR3 coding DNA: TGCGCCAGCAGCTCGCGAGAGGTCCTGACTTTC.

This clonotype was seen at least ten times. The V gene is TRBV6-5, the J gene TRBJ2-5, with 8 bases matching TRBD1. There are 15 residues in the CDR3. Trimming at V came to 5 bases and at J to 5 bases, leaving 10 bases not matched to a gene. The V gene's germline CDR1 is MNHEY and CDR2 SVGAGI. The chain's CDR3 is CASSLLPTGVETQYF. In DNA, the CDR3 is TGTGCCAGCAGTCTACTCCCGACAGGGGTGGAGACCCAGTACTTC.

Here the CDR3 DNA reads TGTGCCAGAAGGACAGGGAATAATTCACCCCTCCACTTT. Its translation is CARRTGNNSPLHF. The rearrangement uses TRBV2 and TRBJ1-6, with 8 bases identical to TRBD1. The CDR3 loop spans 13 amino acids. Trimming took 9 bases from V and 5 from J; bases not matched to a gene: 3. Germline-derived CDR1 and CDR2 are SNHLY and FYNNEI.